This TCR beta chain was recovered during a study of neurological immune-mediated disorders. Study-wide findings and caveats: The expanded clones of different subjects shared no CDR3 amino acid sequences (suggesting private repertoires in all groups). The greatest TCR clonal expansion occurred in HTLV-1-associated myelopathy and the least in multiple sclerosis, which fell below healthy controls.

The unsorted libraries were prepared from 2 million PBMCs (stored at -80 C). The cDNA was generated through 5'RACE incorporating 10-nucleotide random UMIs. Using its own MiXCR run on the 5' RACE reads, TCRdb lists one record per CDR3 protein. The sample holds 84,000 or so distinct CDR3 sequences, under 13% seen once. CDR1 SGHKS and CDR2 YYEKEE come from the germline V gene (reference sequence). This CDR3 contains 17 residues. J gave up 0 bases and V 1 base, and 5 bases lay outside the gene matches. This clonotype was picked up many times. What it binds is unknown. V and J are TRBV5-5 and TRBJ1-3, with 9 bases identical to TRBD1. The sequenced sample was PBMCs. This clonotype was obtained from a middle-aged man in good health. The CDR3 loop reads CASSLTGGIVSGNTIYF. The CDR3 nucleotides are TGTGCCAGCAGCTTGACAGGGGGCATCGTCTCTGGAAACACCATATATTTT.